This T cell receptor beta chain stems from a study of blood T cell repertoires in COVID-19 (dated by TCRdb to 2018 to 2020). Some background on the complete study: Collaborator samples came from the United States, Italy and Spain and covered acute and convalescent phases of COVID-19. The dataset comprised deeply sampled blood TCRbeta repertoires from subjects exposed to, actively infected with, or recovered from COVID-19. Samples came from the ongoing ImmuneRACE study (first 160 participants) plus 1,254 subjects from 6 global collaborators. Nearly every sample came with metadata listing a de-identified subject ID, COVID-19 status, age in years and sex. The repertoires were released in a freely available public database meant as a resource for research on the immune response to SARS-CoV-2. Where HLA class I and class II types were available, the types were taken from metadata supplied by the sample provider, not from assay-based typing. The prospective study material was composed of cDNA or gDNA derived from T cells, B-cell-depleted T cells, or PBMCs.

Samples from volunteer blood donors who had recovered from COVID-19 were contributed by a second Seattle source. Each collaborating institution followed its own protocols to collect whole blood in K2EDTA tubes. For TCRbeta analysis, collaborators shipped samples in one of three forms: frozen whole blood, isolated PBMCs, or DNA extracted from either of those sample types. For this clone: Its binding antigen is unknown. The input lacks base qualities; no much larger clone sits a single base away.

General study outcomes and caveats: The quantity of clinical and demographic metadata differed by source and by participant and was supplied without curation.

The immunoSEQ Assay, a bias-controlled multiplex PCR, was used to amplify TCRbeta CDR3 regions from genomic DNA. As for the authors' bioinformatics: Nucleated cell counts per sample were estimated from amplification of reference gene primers within the assay. Sequence reads were collapsed and filtered to measure the absolute abundance of every unique TCRbeta CDR3 rearrangement. Productive Simpson clonality was computed per sample as the square root of Simpson's diversity index over productive rearrangements. In its TCRdb copy, this immuneACCESS table keeps in-frame sequences only and misses some clones. Where compared with another copy, unresolved V genes explain less than half of these, and the others have no known cause. V, J and clone size were drawn from that table, and D and trimming were deduced from the DNA. The sample contains about 320,000 clones, roughly nine tenths of them found a single time. The ten largest clonotypes hold roughly 6.5% of the sample.

CDR1 and CDR2, looked up from the germline V gene, are SNHLY and FYNNEI. The CDR3 covers 15 residues, taking in both the cysteine and the phenylalanine. Only CDR3 DNA remains: 45 bases, in frame from the first base. V ends up 4 bases short and J 4 bases short, with an unmatched junction base count of 9. This receptor chain uses TRBV2 and TRBJ2-7, and TRBD1 matches 8 of the central bases. This receptor was obtained from a young man who had recovered from COVID-19. The specimen was peripheral blood. The DNA sequence is as follows: TGTGCCAGCAGTGGGACAGGGCCAACGGGGTACGAGCAGTACTTC. Translated, it reads CASSGTGPTGYEQYF.